The sequence of this TCR beta chain was determined in a study of control samples from healthy donors and cancer patients. The method was immunoSEQ multiplex PCR; TCRdb's version includes in-frame clones alone and lacks a portion of them. The data hold 150,000 to 200,000 clones, with 70% to 90% observed a single time. This CDR3 is 14 amino acids long. V was pared by 3 bases and J by 2 bases, with 2 bases of the junction left unmatched. The germline V gene has CDR1 LNHDA and CDR2 SQIVND (reference sequence). J is TRBJ2-5 and V is TRBV19; TRBD1 matches at 8 bases. The sequenced material came from blood. The source of this sequence is a man aged 25 to 45 in good health. CDR3 amino acids: CASSIRGLQETQYF. DNA for the CDR3: TGTGCCAGTAGTATCAGGGGGCTGCAAGAGACCCAGTACTTC.